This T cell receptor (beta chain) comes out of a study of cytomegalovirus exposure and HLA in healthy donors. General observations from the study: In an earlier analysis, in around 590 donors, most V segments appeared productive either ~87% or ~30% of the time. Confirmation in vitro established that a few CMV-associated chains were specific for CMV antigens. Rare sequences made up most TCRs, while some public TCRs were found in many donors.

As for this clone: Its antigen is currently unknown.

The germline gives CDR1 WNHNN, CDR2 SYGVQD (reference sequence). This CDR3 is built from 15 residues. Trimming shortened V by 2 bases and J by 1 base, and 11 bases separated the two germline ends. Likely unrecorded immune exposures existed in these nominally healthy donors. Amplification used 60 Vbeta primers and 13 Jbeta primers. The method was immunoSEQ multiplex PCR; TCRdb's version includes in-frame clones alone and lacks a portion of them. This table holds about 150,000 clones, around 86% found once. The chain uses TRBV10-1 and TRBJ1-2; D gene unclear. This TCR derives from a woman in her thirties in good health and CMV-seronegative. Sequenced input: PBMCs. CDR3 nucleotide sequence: TGCGCCAGCAGTGAGCCTAAGCGGGGTAACTATGGCTACACCTTC. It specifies CASSEPKRGNYGYTF.